A single sample gave rise to the 6 T cell receptor beta chains below, sequenced in a study of T cell repertoires in cytomegalovirus infection. TCRdb re-derived calls from the reads in MiXCR, one entry per CDR3 protein. The repertoire holds about 680,000 distinct CDR3 sequences, with less than 25% as singletons. The sequenced material came from CD8+ T cells from PBMCs. Every receptor here comes from a human donor in good health (CMV status not recorded). Some clones in this sample may be carry-over from other donors' samples.

This clonotype showed up just a few times. The chain uses TRBV4-2 and TRBJ2-6; D is uncertain. The germline V gene has CDR1 LGHNA and CDR2 YNFKEQ. V was cut by 4 bases and J by 0 bases, with 7 bases left in between. The CDR3 has 15 amino acids. The CDR3 DNA is TGTGCCAGCAGCCCTGAAGTCTCTGGGGCCAACGTCCTGACTTTC. Translating it yields CASSPEVSGANVLTF.

The sample holds many counts of this clonotype. The chain couples TRBV7-8 to TRBJ2-5; tentative D call: TRBD2 (5 bases). This CDR3 has 16 amino acids. CDR1 is SGHVS, CDR2 FQNEAQ, per germline. The ends were cut back, 1 base at V and 0 bases at J, with 12 bases in the middle. CDR3 sequence reads: CASSLGVKRYQETQYF. CDR3 nucleotides: TGTGCCAGCAGCTTAGGTGTCAAGCGGTACCAAGAGACCCAGTACTTC.

At least ten counts were recorded for this clonotype. This chain links TRBV19 with TRBJ2-4; D perhaps matches TRBD2 (6 bases). V was shortened by 5 bases and J by 4 bases, with 9 bases between the two germline ends. From germline, CDR1 is LNHDA and CDR2 SQIVND (reference sequence). The CDR3 runs to 13 residues. The CDR3 spells CASSHRGKNIQYF. In nucleotides, the CDR3 is TGTGCCAGTAGTCATCGGGGGAAAAACATTCAGTACTTC.

This clonotype occurred a few times. CDR3 DNA sequence: TGTGCCAGCAGTTCCCGGGAGGACTTTAGCAATCAGCCCCAGCATTTT. Protein: CASSSREDFSNQPQHF. V is TRBV12-3 or TRBV12-4 and J is TRBJ1-5; D is uncertain. This CDR3 is 16 amino acids long. Trimming removed 4 bases at V and 0 bases at J, with 13 bases between.

This clonotype has more than one count but fewer than ten. The chain couples TRBV29-1 to TRBJ2-7; tentative D call: TRBD2 (5 bases). This CDR3 spans 13 amino acids. The germline V gene encodes CDR1 SQVTM and CDR2 ANQGSEA. Between the trimmed V and J ends, which lost 6 bases and 2 bases, there was a span of 14 bases. DNA for the CDR3: TGCAGCGTCGGCGAGGGCTACACCTACGAGCAGTACTTC. It yields the protein CSVGEGYTYEQYF.

The chain carries TRBV12-5 and TRBJ2-1; 11 bases are shared with TRBD2. Trimming cost V 5 bases and J 10 bases; bases outside gene matches: 10. CDR3 length equals 15 residues. Germline loops: CDR1 LGHNT, CDR2 FRNRAP. CDR3 sequence reads: CASGNQGTSGHEQFF. The CDR3 DNA sequence: TGTGCTAGTGGTAATCAGGGGACTAGCGGTCACGAGCAGTTCTTC.